These 23 T cell receptor beta chains came from one sample sequenced in a study of cytotoxic CD8 clonotypes in ibrutinib-treated CLL. Method: immunoSEQ multiplex PCR; TCRdb's copy keeps in-frame clones and lacks some. The profile shows under 200,000 clones, under 85% of them singletons. The input for sequencing was PBMCs, taken after 24 months of ibrutinib treatment. These receptors all stem from a human donor with chronic lymphocytic leukemia.

The chain combines TRBV15 with TRBJ1-5, with D perhaps matching TRBD1 (6 bases). The V end was cut by 8 bases, the J end by 4 bases, with 15 bases between. CDR1 and CDR2 (germline): LNHNV, YYDKDF (reference sequence). The CDR3 totals 14 residues. CDR3 amino acids: CATETGTKNQPQHF. CDR3 DNA sequence: TGTGCCACCGAAACAGGGACGAAAAATCAGCCCCAGCATTTT.

This chain uses TRBV7-9 with TRBJ2-7; 7 bases agree with TRBD2. The V gene end was trimmed by 6 bases and the J gene end by 2 bases; junction bases not matched to a gene: 10. CDR1 and CDR2 (germline): SEHNR, FQNEAQ (reference sequence). This CDR3 is 15 amino acids long. The CDR3 DNA reads as TGTGCCAGCAGTCCCTTTCTAGCGGTAACCTACGAGCAGTACTTC. It is translated as CASSPFLAVTYEQYF.

This clone came up a few times. CDR3 sequence reads: CIRAFVYTEAFF. CDR3 nucleotide sequence: TGTATCAGGGCGTTCGTCTACACTGAAGCTTTCTTT. J is TRBJ1-1 and V is TRBV28; weak D call: TRBD1 (5 bases). Per the germline V gene, CDR1 is MDHEN and CDR2 is SYDVKM. CDR3 length: 12 amino acids.

This sequence joins TRBV5-1 and TRBJ1-1; 10 positions agree with TRBD1. The CDR3 consists of 17 residues. Germline V CDR1 and CDR2: SGHRS, YFSETQ. After removal of 2 bases from V and 5 bases from J, the junction contained 12 bases not matched to a gene. CDR3 loop: CASSFPRDRGLRTEAFF. The DNA for the CDR3 is TGCGCCAGCAGCTTCCCTCGGGACAGGGGCCTCAGGACTGAAGCTTTCTTT.

The CDR3 loop reads CASSYLNSNQPQHF. For the CDR3, the DNA is TGTGCCAGCAGTTATCTCAATAGCAATCAGCCCCAGCATTTT. The rearrangement joins TRBV6-5 to TRBJ1-5; unclear D gene. Germline CDR1 reads MNHEY; CDR2 reads SVGAGI. The V end was cut by 3 bases, the J end by 0 bases, with 6 bases between. The CDR3 loop spans 14 amino acids.

J is TRBJ1-5 and V is TRBV11-2; 7 nucleotides align to TRBD1. Germline V gene lookup returns CDR1 SGHAT and CDR2 FQNNGV. The CDR3 covers 15 residues. The trim removed 5 bases at V and 1 base at J, leaving 5 bases unmatched. As DNA, the CDR3 is TGTGCCAGCAGCGCGGGACAGCTGAGCAATCAGCCCCAGCATTTT. Its protein product is CASSAGQLSNQPQHF.

The rearrangement joins TRBV30 to TRBJ2-7; 9 bases map to TRBD1. V lost 0 bases to trimming and J lost 7 bases; unmatched junction nucleotides: 10. The CDR3 is 15 residues long. Per the germline V gene, CDR1 is GTSNPN and CDR2 is SVGIG (reference sequence). In DNA form, the CDR3 reads TGTGCCTGGAGTGTACGGGGGACAGGGACAGGAGAGCAGTACTTC. This gives the protein CAWSVRGTGTGEQYF.

A note on this clone: Other DNA sequences within the sample encode an identical CDR3. This chain links TRBV18 with TRBJ2-5; D remains unclear. Trimming removed 3 bases from V and 2 bases from J, with 7 bases in between. Germline CDR1 is KGHSH and CDR2 is LQKENI. The CDR3 spans 13 residues. The DNA of the CDR3 is TGTGCCAGCTCACCCGCAACTCAAGAGACCCAGTACTTC. As protein: CASSPATQETQYF.

The rearrangement uses TRBV11-3 and TRBJ2-7, with TRBD2 identical over 9 bases. This CDR3 is 19 amino acids long. Trimming cost V 5 bases and J 1 base; bases outside gene matches: 18. Germline V CDR1 and CDR2: SGHNT, YENEEA. This CDR3 is CASSPRGSGSSLVSYEQYF. The CDR3 nucleotides are TGTGCCAGCAGCCCCCGGGGTAGCGGGAGTTCCTTGGTGTCCTACGAGCAGTACTTC.

This chain uses TRBV6-5 with TRBJ1-1; D is possibly TRBD1 (6 bases). Between the trimmed V and J ends, which lost 2 bases and 4 bases, there was a span of 11 bases. The CDR3 is 14 residues long. In germline, CDR1 is MNHEY, CDR2 SVGAGI. In nucleotides, the CDR3 is TGTGCCAGCAGTTACGGGGGGCACGGCACTGAAGCTTTCTTT. Translated: CASSYGGHGTEAFF.

The genes are TRBV28 and TRBJ1-1, with no clear D. The germline gives CDR1 MDHEN, CDR2 SYDVKM. The CDR3 contains 12 residues. Deletions cut 6 bases from V and 1 base from J, with 6 bases between. CDR3 loop: CASSPRNTEAFF. CDR3 coding DNA: TGTGCCAGCAGCCCCCGGAACACTGAAGCTTTCTTT.

J is TRBJ1-5 and V is TRBV28, with 8 bases that match TRBD1. J gave up 4 bases and V 6 bases, and 2 bases lay outside the gene matches. Germline-derived CDR1 and CDR2 are MDHEN and SYDVKM. The CDR3 is 13 amino acids. DNA for the CDR3: TGTGCCAGCAGGGGACAGGCAAATCAGCCCCAGCATTTT. It is translated as CASRGQANQPQHF.

The rearrangement joins TRBV30 to TRBJ1-5; 10 positions agree with TRBD1. The V gene end was trimmed by 5 bases and the J gene end by 11 bases; junction bases not matched to a gene: 3. Germline V gene data show CDR1 as GTSNPN and CDR2 as SVGIG (reference sequence). The CDR3 extends over 11 amino acids. The CDR3 loop is CAWGGTGAQHF. Here the CDR3 DNA reads TGTGCCTGGGGGGGGACAGGGGCCCAGCATTTT.

V usage is TRBV10-3 and J usage is TRBJ1-2, with TRBD1 as a possible D gene (6 bases). Germline loops: CDR1 ENHRY, CDR2 SYGVKD. Trimming cost V 2 bases and J 6 bases, with 16 bases left between them. The CDR3 is made up of 15 amino acids. The CDR3 sequence: CAISEGQPERDGYTF. The CDR3 bases are TGTGCCATCAGTGAGGGACAGCCGGAAAGGGATGGCTACACCTTC.

The chain is built from TRBV4-1 and TRBJ2-7; D not resolved. CDR1 is MGHRA and CDR2 is YSYEKL in the germline V gene. Trimming cost V 0 bases and J 6 bases, with 12 bases left between them. The CDR3 covers 14 residues. The CDR3 reads CASSQEAHHGEQYF. The CDR3 DNA follows: TGCGCCAGCAGCCAAGAGGCCCACCACGGCGAGCAGTACTTC.

The chain links TRBV6-1 to TRBJ1-3; D not resolved. The germline CDR1 and CDR2 sequences are MNHNS and SASEGT. Trimming cost V 1 base and J 0 bases, with 10 bases left between them. The CDR3 is 16 amino acids. The CDR3 loop reads CASSEGRLNSGNTIYF. As DNA, the CDR3 is TGTGCCAGCAGTGAAGGCCGATTAAACTCTGGAAACACCATATATTTT.

The chain carries TRBV7-3 and TRBJ1-4; 8 positions match TRBD1. This CDR3 region has 17 residues. CDR1 is SGHTA and CDR2 is FQGTGA in the germline V gene. J lost 5 bases, V lost 2 bases, and 10 bases had no gene match. CDR3 nucleotide sequence: TGTGCCAGCAGCTTACTGGGCAGGGGGCGCGAAAATGAAAAACTGTTTTTT. Amino acids: CASSLLGRGRENEKLFF.

V gene TRBV5-1 combines with J gene TRBJ1-1; 8 bases map to TRBD1. The CDR3 spans 16 residues. In germline, CDR1 is SGHRS, CDR2 YFSETQ. V dropped 3 bases and J dropped 2; count of bases not matched to a gene: 9. Written as DNA, the CDR3 is TGCGCCAGCAGCTATTCCAGGGGGCGCTTAAACACTGAAGCTTTCTTT. Its translation: CASSYSRGRLNTEAFF.

The genes are TRBV7-2 and TRBJ1-1; 7 bases align to TRBD1. The CDR3 totals 16 residues. Germline V lookup: CDR1 SGHTA, CDR2 FQGNSA. The trim removed 2 bases at V and 4 bases at J, leaving 10 bases unmatched. The CDR3 loop is CASSLINSGGLTEAFF. The CDR3 bases are TGTGCCAGCAGCTTAATTAATTCAGGGGGGCTCACTGAAGCTTTCTTT.

This clone was seen more than once but under ten times. DNA of the CDR3: TGTGCCAGCAGCCCGGGTCCGGGACACTCCAATCAGCCCCAGCATTTT. Translating gives CASSPGPGHSNQPQHF. V is TRBV11-2 and J is TRBJ1-5; possibly TRBD1 for D (6 bases). The germline gives CDR1 SGHAT, CDR2 FQNNGV. The germline V and J ends were trimmed by 5 bases and 3 bases, with 17 bases remaining between them. The CDR3 is 16 residues long.

The chain joins TRBV30 to TRBJ2-1; D call uncertain. Germline lookup yields CDR1 GTSNPN and CDR2 SVGIG (reference sequence). The length of the CDR3 is 14 residues. V was trimmed by 4 bases and J by 10 bases, leaving 20 bases between them. The CDR3 region has the DNA TGTGCCTGGAATAACTACCCCTTAATGACCGAGCAGTTCTTC. Its translation is CAWNNYPLMTEQFF. Filled out from reference TRBV30 and TRBJ2-1, the complete variable domain reads SQTIHQWPATLVQPVGSPLSLECTVEGTSNPNLYWYRQAAGRGLQLLFYSVGIGQISSEVPQNLSASRPQDRQFILSSKKLLLSDSGFYLCAWNNYPLMTEQFFGPGTRLTVL.

The J gene is TRBJ1-2, the V gene TRBV7-9, with 7 bases fitting TRBD1. The V and J ends lost 2 bases and 8 bases, in that order; junction bases with no gene match: 14. The CDR3 length is 16 residues. The germline gives CDR1 SEHNR, CDR2 FQNEAQ (reference sequence). CDR3 amino acids: CASSLTFFGTDKGYTF. The CDR3 DNA reads TGTGCCAGCAGCTTAACATTTTTCGGGACAGATAAAGGCTACACCTTC.

The rearrangement joins TRBV4-1 to TRBJ1-5, with 10 bases aligning to TRBD1. This CDR3 is 15 amino acids long. With V trimmed by 5 bases and J by 1 base, 2 bases remained unmatched. Germline-derived CDR1 and CDR2 are MGHRA and YSYEKL. This chain's CDR3 is CASSAGQGSNQPQHF. CDR3 in DNA: TGCGCCAGCAGCGCGGGACAGGGGAGCAATCAGCCCCAGCATTTT.